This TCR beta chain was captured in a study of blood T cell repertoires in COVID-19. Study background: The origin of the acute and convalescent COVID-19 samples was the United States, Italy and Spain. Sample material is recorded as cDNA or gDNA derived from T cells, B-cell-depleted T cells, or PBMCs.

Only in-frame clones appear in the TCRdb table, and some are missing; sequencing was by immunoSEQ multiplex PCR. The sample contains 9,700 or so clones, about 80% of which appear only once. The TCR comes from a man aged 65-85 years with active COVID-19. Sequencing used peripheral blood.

The CDR3 DNA reads as TGTGCCAGCAGCCAGTCCCCCCCAGGGAGCAATCAGCCCCAGCATTTT. Its protein is CASSQSPPGSNQPQHF. The chain carries TRBV4-2 and TRBJ1-5, with TRBD1 as a possible D gene (5 bases). V was shortened by 3 bases and J by 1 base, with 13 bases between the two germline ends. Germline-derived CDR1 and CDR2 are LGHNA and YNFKEQ. The CDR3 contains 16 residues.